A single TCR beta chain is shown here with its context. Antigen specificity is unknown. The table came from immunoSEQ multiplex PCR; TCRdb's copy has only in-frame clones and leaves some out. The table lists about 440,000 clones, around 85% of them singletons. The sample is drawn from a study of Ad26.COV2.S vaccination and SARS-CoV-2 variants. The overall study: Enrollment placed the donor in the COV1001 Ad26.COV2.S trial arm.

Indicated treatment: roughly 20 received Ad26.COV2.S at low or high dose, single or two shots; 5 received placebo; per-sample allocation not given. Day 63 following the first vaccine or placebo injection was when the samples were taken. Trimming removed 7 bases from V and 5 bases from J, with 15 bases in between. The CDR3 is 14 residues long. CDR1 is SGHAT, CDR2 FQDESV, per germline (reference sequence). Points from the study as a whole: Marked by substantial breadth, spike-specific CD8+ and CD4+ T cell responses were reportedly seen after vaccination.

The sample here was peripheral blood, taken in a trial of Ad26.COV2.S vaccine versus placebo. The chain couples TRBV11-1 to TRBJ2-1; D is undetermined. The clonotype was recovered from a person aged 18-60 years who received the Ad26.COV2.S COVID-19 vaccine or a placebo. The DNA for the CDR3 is TGTGCCAGCACCAACAACCCAACTGACAATGAGCAGTTCTTC. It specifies CASTNNPTDNEQFF.